The TCR beta chain described here comes from a study of CD8+ T cells in alopecia areata. For the study at large: Each of the treated patients was given oral tofacitinib, 5 to 10 mg twice daily, for moderate-to-severe alopecia areata. The study gave tofacitinib for 6 to 18 months, then 6 months off drug.

RNA, once extracted, was reverse transcribed into cDNA for use as the sequencing template. Profiling relied on immunoSEQ multiplex PCR, and the TCRdb table lists in-frame clones only, not all of them. This sample has about 210,000 clones, with over 60% found just once. The CDR3 length is 12 residues. Trimming removed 7 bases at V and 2 bases at J, with 11 bases between. Germline loops: CDR1 SQVTM, CDR2 ANQGSEA. Treatment reported: oral pan-JAK inhibitor, 5-10 mg twice daily. Samples from alopecia areata patients were lesional scalp punch biopsies and peripheral blood. The sequence was collected from a human donor with alopecia areata. V gene TRBV29-1 combines with J gene TRBJ1-2; D not resolved. The source was CD4+ T cells sorted from blood, collected at week 44, from a patient treated with tofacitinib. CDR3 in DNA: TGCAGCGCCCAAGATAGGAACTATGGCTACACCTTC. Protein product: CSAQDRNYGYTF.